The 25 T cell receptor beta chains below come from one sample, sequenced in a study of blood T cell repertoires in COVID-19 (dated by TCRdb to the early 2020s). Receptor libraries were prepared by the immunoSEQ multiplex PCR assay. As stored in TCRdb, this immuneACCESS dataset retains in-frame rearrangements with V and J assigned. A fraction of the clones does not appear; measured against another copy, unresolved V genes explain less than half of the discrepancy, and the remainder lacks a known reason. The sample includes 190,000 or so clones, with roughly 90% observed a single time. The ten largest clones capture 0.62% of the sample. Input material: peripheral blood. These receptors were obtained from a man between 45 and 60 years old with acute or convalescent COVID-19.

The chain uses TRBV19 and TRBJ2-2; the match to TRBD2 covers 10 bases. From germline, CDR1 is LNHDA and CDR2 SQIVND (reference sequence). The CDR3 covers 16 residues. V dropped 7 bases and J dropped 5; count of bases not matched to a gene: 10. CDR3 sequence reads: CASNFPSGSGTGELFF. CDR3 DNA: TGTGCCAGTAATTTTCCTAGCGGGAGCGGGACCGGGGAGCTGTTTTTT.

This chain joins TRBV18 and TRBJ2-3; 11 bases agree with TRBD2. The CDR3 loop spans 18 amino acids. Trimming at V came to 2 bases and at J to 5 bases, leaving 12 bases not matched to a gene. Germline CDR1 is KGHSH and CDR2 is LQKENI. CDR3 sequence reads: CASSPNPASGGPGDTQYF. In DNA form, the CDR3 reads TGTGCCAGCTCACCAAACCCTGCTAGCGGGGGGCCAGGAGATACGCAGTATTTT.

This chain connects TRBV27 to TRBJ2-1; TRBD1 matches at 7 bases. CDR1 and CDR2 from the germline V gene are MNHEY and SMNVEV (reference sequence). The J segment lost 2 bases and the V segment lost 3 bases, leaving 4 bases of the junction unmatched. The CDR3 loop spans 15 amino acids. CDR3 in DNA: TGTGCCAGCAGTTTCCGGGACAGTCCCTACAATGAGCAGTTCTTC. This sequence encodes CASSFRDSPYNEQFF.

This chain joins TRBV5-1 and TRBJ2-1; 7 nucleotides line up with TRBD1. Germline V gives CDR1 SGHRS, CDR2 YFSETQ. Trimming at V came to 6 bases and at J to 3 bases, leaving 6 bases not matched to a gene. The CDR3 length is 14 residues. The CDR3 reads CASTPAGGYNEQFF. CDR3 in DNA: TGCGCCAGCACCCCGGCAGGGGGCTACAATGAGCAGTTCTTC.

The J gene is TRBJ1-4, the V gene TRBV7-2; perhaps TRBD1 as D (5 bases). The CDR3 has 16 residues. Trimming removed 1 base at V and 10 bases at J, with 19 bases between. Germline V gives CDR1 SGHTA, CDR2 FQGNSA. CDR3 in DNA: TGTGCCAGCAGCTTAGGTTGGGGCGGTGGTGACGGAAAACTGTTTTTT. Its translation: CASSLGWGGGDGKLFF.

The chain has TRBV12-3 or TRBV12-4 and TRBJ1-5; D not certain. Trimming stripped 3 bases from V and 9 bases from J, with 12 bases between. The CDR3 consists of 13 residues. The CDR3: CASSLRENGPQHF. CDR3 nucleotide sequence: TGTGCCAGCAGTTTGCGGGAAAATGGGCCCCAGCATTTT.

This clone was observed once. CDR3 sequence reads: CASSLDSYYGYTF. The DNA of the CDR3 is TGTGCCAGCAGCTTAGACAGCTACTATGGCTACACCTTC. The rearrangement joins TRBV7-9 to TRBJ1-2, with no clear D. This CDR3 has 13 amino acids. In germline, CDR1 is SEHNR, CDR2 FQNEAQ (reference sequence). V was trimmed by 1 base and J by 3 bases, leaving 6 bases between them. Variable domain in full (rest from reference TRBV7-9 and TRBJ1-2): DTGVSQNPRHKITKRGQNVTFRCDPISEHNRLYWYRQTLGQGPEFLTYFQNEAQLEKSRLLSDRFSAERPKGSFSTLEIQRTEQGDSAMYLCASSLDSYYGYTFGSGTRLTVV.

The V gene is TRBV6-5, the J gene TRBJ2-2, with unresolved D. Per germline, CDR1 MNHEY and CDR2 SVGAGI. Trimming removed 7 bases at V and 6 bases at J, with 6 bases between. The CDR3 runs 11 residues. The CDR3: CASMYPGELFF. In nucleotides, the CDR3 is TGTGCCAGCATGTATCCCGGGGAGCTGTTTTTT.

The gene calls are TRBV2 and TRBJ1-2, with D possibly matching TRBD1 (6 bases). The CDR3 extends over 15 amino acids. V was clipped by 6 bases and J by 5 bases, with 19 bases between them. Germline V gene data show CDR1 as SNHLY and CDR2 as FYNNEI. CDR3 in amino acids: CASRPNPGQGYGYTF. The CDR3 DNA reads TGTGCCAGCAGACCCAACCCCGGCCAGGGGTATGGCTACACCTTC.

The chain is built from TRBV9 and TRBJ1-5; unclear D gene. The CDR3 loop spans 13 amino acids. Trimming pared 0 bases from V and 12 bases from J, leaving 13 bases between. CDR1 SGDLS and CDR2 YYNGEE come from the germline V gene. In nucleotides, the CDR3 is TGTGCCAGCAGCGTAGAATTAGCCTCGGTCCAGCATTTT. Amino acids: CASSVELASVQHF.

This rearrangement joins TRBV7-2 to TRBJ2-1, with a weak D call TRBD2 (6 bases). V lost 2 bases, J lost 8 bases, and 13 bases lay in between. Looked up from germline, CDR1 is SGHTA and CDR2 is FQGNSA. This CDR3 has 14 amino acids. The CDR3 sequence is CASSLFSGVDEQFF. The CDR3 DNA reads TGTGCCAGCAGCTTATTTTCGGGGGTGGATGAGCAGTTCTTC.

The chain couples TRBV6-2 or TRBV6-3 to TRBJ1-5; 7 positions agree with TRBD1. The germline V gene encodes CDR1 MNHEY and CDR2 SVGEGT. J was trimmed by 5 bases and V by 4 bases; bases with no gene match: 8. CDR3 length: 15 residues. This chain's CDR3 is CASSFHRGRYQPQHF. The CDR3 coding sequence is TGTGCCAGCAGTTTTCACAGGGGCCGATATCAGCCCCAGCATTTT.

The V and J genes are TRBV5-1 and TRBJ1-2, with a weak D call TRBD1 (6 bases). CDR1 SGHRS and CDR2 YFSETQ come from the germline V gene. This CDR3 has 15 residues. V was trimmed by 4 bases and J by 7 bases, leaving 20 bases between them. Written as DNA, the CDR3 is TGCGCCAGCAGCCAAGGACAGCCGGGGGGAGGTGGCTACACCTTC. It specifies CASSQGQPGGGGYTF.

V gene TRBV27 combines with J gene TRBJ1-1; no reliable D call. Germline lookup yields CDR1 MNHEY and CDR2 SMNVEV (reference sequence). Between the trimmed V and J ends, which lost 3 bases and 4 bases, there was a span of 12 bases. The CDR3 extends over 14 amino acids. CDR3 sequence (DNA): TGTGCCAGCAGTTTGGGCGGGCTGGCCACTGAAGCTTTCTTT. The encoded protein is CASSLGGLATEAFF.

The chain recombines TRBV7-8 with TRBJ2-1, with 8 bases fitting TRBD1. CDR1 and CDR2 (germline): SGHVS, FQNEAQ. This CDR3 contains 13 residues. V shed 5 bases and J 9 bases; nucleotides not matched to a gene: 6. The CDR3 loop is CASSPNDRGEQFF. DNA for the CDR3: TGTGCCAGCAGCCCGAATGACAGGGGTGAGCAGTTCTTC.

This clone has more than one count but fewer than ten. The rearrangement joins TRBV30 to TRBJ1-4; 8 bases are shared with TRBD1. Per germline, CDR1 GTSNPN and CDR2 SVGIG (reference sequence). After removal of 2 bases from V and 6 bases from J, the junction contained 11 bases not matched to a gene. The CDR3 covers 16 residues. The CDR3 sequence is CAWSIGPGRGHEKLFF. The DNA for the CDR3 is TGTGCCTGGAGTATCGGACCGGGCAGGGGGCATGAAAAACTGTTTTTT. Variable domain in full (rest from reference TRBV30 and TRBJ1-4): SQTIHQWPATLVQPVGSPLSLECTVEGTSNPNLYWYRQAAGRGLQLLFYSVGIGQISSEVPQNLSASRPQDRQFILSSKKLLLSDSGFYLCAWSIGPGRGHEKLFFGSGTQLSVL.

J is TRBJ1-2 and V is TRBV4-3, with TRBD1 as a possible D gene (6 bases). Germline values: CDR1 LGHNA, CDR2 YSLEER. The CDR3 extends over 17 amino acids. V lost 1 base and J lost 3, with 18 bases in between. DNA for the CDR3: TGCGCCAGCAGCCAAGGTTTCTTCCCTCCAGGGGACTATGGCTACACCTTC. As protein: CASSQGFFPPGDYGYTF.

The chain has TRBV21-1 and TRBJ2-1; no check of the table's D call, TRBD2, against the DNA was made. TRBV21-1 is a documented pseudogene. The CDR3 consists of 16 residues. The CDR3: CASTSGGSGFYNEQFF. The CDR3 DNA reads TGTGCCAGCACCTCTGGCGGGAGTGGATTCTACAATGAGCAGTTCTTC.

The CDR3 is CASSSVSGDTQYF. Here the CDR3 DNA reads TGTGCCAGCAGCTCGGTTAGCGGAGATACGCAGTATTTT. The chain has TRBV5-5 and TRBJ2-3, with a weak D call TRBD2 (6 bases). Germline V gene data show CDR1 as SGHKS and CDR2 as YYEKEE (reference sequence). The CDR3 is made up of 13 amino acids. V lost 3 bases, J lost 5 bases, and 10 bases lay in between.

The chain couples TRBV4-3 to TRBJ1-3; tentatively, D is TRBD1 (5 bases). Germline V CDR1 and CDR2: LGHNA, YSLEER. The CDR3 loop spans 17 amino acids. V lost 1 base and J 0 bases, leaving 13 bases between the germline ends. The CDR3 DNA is TGCGCCAGCAGCCAAGGTGGTAGGGGCATCTCTGGAAACACCATATATTTT. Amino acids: CASSQGGRGISGNTIYF.

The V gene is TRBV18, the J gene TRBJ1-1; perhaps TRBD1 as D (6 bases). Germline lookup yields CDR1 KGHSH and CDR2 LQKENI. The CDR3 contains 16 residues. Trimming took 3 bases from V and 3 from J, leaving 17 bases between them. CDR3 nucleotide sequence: TGTGCCAGCTCACCCACCCACGTGTGGGGGCACACTGAAGCTTTCTTT. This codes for CASSPTHVWGHTEAFF. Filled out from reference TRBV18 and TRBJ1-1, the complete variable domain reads NAGVMQNPRHLVRRRGQEARLRCSPMKGHSHVYWYRQLPEEGLKFMVYLQKENIIDESGMPKERFSAEFPKEGPSILRIQQVVRGDSAAYFCASSPTHVWGHTEAFFGQGTRLTVV.

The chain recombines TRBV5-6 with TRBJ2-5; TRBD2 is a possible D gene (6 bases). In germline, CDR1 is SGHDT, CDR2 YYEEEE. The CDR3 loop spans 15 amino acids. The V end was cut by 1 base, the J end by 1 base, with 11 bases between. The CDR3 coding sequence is TGTGCCAGCAGCTTGTCGGAGGGGTTCCAAGAGACCCAGTACTTC. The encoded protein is CASSLSEGFQETQYF.

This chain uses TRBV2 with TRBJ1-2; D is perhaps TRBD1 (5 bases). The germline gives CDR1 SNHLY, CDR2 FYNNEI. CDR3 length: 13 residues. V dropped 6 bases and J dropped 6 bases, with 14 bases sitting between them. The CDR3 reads CASRDDRLNGYTF. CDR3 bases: TGTGCCAGCAGGGACGACAGACTCAATGGCTACACCTTC.

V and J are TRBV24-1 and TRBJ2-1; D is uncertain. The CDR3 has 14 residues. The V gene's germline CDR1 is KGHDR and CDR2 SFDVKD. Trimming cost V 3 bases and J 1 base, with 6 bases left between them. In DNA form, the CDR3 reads TGTGCCACCAGTGATCTTCGTTCCTACAATGAGCAGTTCTTC. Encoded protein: CATSDLRSYNEQFF.

In nucleotides, the CDR3 is TGTGCCAGCAGTTTACCAGGGGACACCGGGTTAGGTGGCTACACCTTC. Protein: CASSLPGDTGLGGYTF. This rearrangement joins TRBV28 to TRBJ1-2, with D possibly being TRBD1 (6 bases). From germline, CDR1 is MDHEN and CDR2 SYDVKM. V lost 2 bases to trimming and J lost 7 bases, with 20 bases between them. The length of the CDR3 is 16 residues.